This TCR beta chain was profiled in a study of blood T cell repertoires in COVID-19. Study information: Sites in the United States, Italy and Spain provided acute and convalescent COVID-19 samples.

In the source study's methods: Amplification from reference gene primers served as the basis for estimated nucleated cell counts. The data were produced by immunoSEQ multiplex PCR, yet TCRdb's version contains in-frame clones alone and is incomplete. The V and J calls and clone size were taken over from that table, and D and trimming were inferred from the DNA. The repertoire consists of fewer than 150,000 clones, with under 85% occurring once and the leading ten covering 1.5% to 2%. CDR1 and CDR2 from the germline V gene are SNHLY and FYNNEI. V shed 7 bases and J shed 1 base, with 10 bases lying between them. CDR3 length: 13 residues. Within 2 weeks before study entry, exposed participants met a COVID-19 case.

The clonotype was recovered from a woman between 18 and 29 years old who had been exposed to COVID-19. The chain carries TRBV2 and TRBJ1-1, with TRBD1 as a possible D gene (6 bases). The sequencing input was PBMCs or T cells enriched from blood (not recorded which). The CDR3 nucleotides are TGTGCCAGCACAGGGACAAAGAACACTGAAGCTTTCTTT. Its translation: CASTGTKNTEAFF.